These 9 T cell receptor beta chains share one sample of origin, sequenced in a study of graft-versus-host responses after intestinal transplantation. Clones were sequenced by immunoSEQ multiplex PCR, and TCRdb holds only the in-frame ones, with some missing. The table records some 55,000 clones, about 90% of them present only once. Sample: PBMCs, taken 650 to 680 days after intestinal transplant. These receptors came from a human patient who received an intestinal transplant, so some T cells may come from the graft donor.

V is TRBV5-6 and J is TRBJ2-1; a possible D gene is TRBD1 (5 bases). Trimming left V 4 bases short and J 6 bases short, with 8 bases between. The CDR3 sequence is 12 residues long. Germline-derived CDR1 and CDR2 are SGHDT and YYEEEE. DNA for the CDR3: TGTGCCAGCAGCCTAGACAGCAATGAGCAGTTCTTC. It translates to CASSLDSNEQFF.

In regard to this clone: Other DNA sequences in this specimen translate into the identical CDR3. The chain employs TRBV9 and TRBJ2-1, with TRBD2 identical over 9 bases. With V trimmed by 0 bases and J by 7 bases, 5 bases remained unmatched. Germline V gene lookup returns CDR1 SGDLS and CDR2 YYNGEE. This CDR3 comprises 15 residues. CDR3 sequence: CASSVDSGGLNEQFF. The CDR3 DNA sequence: TGTGCCAGCAGCGTAGATAGCGGGGGCCTGAATGAGCAGTTCTTC.

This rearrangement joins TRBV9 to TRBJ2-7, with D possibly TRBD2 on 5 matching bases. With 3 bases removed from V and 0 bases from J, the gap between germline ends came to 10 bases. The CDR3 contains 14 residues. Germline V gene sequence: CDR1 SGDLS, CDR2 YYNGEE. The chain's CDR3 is CASSGTGSSYEQYF. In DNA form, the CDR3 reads TGTGCCAGCAGCGGGACGGGGAGCTCCTACGAGCAGTACTTC.

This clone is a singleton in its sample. The CDR3 loop is CAWSAHSSSYNSPLHF. CDR3 in DNA: TGTGCCTGGAGTGCCCACAGTAGCTCCTATAATTCACCCCTCCACTTT. The rearrangement uses TRBV30 and TRBJ1-6; D gene uncertain. This CDR3 contains 16 residues. Trimming took 1 base from V and 0 from J, leaving 10 bases between them. Germline CDR1 GTSNPN, CDR2 SVGIG (reference sequence).

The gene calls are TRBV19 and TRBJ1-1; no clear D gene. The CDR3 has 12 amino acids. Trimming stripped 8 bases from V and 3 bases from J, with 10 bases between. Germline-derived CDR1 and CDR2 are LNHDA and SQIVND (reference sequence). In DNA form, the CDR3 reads TGTGCCAGTCGACTCAGAGACACTGAAGCTTTCTTT. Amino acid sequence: CASRLRDTEAFF.

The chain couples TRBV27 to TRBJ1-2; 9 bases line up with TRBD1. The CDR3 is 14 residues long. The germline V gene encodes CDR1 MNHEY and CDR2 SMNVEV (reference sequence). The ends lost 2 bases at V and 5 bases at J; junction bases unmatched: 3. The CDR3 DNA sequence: TGTGCCAGCAGTTTAAGGGGGACAGGGTATGGCTACACCTTC. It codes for CASSLRGTGYGYTF.

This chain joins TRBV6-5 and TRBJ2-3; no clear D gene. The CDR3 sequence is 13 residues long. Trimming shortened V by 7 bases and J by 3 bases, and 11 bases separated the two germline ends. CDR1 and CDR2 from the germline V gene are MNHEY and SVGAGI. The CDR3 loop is CASTTSATDTQYF. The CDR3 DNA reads TGTGCCAGCACCACCTCGGCGACAGATACGCAGTATTTT.

The CDR3 region has the DNA TGTGCCAGCAGTTCCGGGACCGGGGGTTCACCCCTCCACTTT. This translates into CASSSGTGGSPLHF. The J gene is TRBJ1-6, the V gene TRBV11-2; a weak D match, TRBD1 (5 bases). The V and J ends lost 6 bases and 9 bases respectively, with 15 bases between them. This CDR3 comprises 14 residues. Germline CDR1 reads SGHAT; CDR2 reads FQNNGV.

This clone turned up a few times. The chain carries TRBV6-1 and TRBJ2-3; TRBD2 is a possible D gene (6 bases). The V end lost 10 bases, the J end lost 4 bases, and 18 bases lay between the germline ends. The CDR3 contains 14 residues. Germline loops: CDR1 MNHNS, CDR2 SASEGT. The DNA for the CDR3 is TGTGCCATTTCGGGACTGGGAGGAGCAGATACGCAGTATTTT. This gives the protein CAISGLGGADTQYF.